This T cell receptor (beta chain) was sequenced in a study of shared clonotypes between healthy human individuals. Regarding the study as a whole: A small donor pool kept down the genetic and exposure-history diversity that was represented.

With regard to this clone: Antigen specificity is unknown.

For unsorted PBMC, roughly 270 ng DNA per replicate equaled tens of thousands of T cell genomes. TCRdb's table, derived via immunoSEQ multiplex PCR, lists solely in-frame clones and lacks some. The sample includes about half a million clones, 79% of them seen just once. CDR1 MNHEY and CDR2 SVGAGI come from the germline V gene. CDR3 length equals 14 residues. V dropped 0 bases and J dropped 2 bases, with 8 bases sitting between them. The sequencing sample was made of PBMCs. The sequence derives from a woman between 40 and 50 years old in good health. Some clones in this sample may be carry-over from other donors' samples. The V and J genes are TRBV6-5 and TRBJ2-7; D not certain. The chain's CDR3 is CASSYSIGPYEQYF. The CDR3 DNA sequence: TGTGCCAGCAGTTACTCGATCGGTCCCTACGAGCAGTACTTC.